This T cell receptor (beta chain) was recovered during a study of spatial heterogeneity in lung cancer. General observations from the study: One measure, the expanded intratumoral alpha and beta TCR count, tracked tumor mutation counts.

The CDR3 runs to 13 residues. From germline, CDR1 is SQVTM and CDR2 ANQGSEA. Trimming removed 7 bases from V and 2 bases from J, with 14 bases in between. A remark on this clonotype: As yet, its antigen is unknown. Being off target in a library aimed at alpha chains, this beta chain has a size of little meaning.

Each CDR3 protein is one row after TCRdb ran MiXCR on the 5' RACE reads. The sample lists around 6,000 distinct CDR3 sequences; less than 15% were seen once. The time point: sample taken at primary tumor resection. The donor population consisted of 72 patients with untreated, early-stage non-small cell lung cancer. Whole RNA, isolated from tumor, nontumor lung or frozen PBMC, was sequenced without prior sorting. The origin of this receptor is a male donor with early-stage non-small cell lung cancer. This material consisted of lung tumor tissue, taken at surgery. The V and J genes are TRBV29-1 and TRBJ1-2, with D possibly matching TRBD1 (6 bases). The CDR3 loop is CSADIGGNYGYTF. The CDR3 DNA reads as TGCAGCGCAGACATCGGGGGCAACTATGGCTACACCTTC.